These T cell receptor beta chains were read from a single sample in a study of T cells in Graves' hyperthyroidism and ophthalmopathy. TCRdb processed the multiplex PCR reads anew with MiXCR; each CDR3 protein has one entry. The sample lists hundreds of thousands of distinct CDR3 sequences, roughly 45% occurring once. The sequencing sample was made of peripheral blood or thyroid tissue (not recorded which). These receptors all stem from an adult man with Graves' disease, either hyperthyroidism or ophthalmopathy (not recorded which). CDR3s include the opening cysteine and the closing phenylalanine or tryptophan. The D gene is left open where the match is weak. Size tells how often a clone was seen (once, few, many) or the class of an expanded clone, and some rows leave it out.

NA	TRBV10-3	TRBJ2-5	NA	TGTGCCATCAGTGAGTTAGCGTTCAGGGCCGGGACCCAGTACTTC	CAISELAFRAGTQYF
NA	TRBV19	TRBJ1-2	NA	TGTGCCAGTAGTATAGGTGGCAGAAGCTATGGCTACACCTTC	CASSIGGRSYGYTF
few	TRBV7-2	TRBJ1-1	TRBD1	TGTGCCAGCAGCCCAGGACAGGGAAGGAGAATGAACACTGAAGCTTTCTTT	CASSPGQGRRMNTEAFF
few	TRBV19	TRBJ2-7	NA	TGTGCCAGTAGTATGTCGGACAGTCCCTACGAGCAGTACTTC	CASSMSDSPYEQYF
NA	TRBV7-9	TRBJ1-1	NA	TGTGCCGGCTCTGGGGCAGGGGTGATCACTGAAGCTTTCTTT	CAGSGAGVITEAFF
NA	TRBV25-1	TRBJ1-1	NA	TGTGCCAGCAGTGAACAGGGTCAGTTCGCTGAAGCTTTCTTT	CASSEQGQFAEAFF
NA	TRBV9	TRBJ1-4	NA	TGTGCCAGCAGCCAGGGCCGGCTTAATGAAAAACTGTTTTTT	CASSQGRLNEKLFF
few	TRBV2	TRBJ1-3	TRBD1	TGTGCCAGCAGGGGGAATTTGGGACAGGTTGGAAACACCATATATTTT	CASRGNLGQVGNTIYF
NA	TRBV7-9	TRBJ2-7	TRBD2	TGTGCCAGCAGCTCCCGACTAGCGGGAGAACTTACCTACGAGCAGTACTTC	CASSSRLAGELTYEQYF
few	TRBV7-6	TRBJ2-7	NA	TGTGCCAGCAGCCTCACAGGATTCCACGAGCAGTACTTC	CASSLTGFHEQYF
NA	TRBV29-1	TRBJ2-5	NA	TGCAGCGTAGGTGGAGACCAAGAGACCCAGTACTTC	CSVGGDQETQYF
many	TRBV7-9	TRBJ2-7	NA	TGTGCCAGCAGCGGTAATTCAGCCTACGAGCAGTACTTC	CASSGNSAYEQYF
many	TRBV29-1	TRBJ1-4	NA	TGCAGCGCCGGAGAATATGCAACTAATGAAAAACTGTTTTTT	CSAGEYATNEKLFF
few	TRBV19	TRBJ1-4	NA	TGTGCCAGTAGGGGGCTTATTGCAACTAATGAAAAACTGTTTTTT	CASRGLIATNEKLFF
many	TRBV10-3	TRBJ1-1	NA	TGTGCCATCAGTGATGCTGGGACTGAAGCTTTCTTT	CAISDAGTEAFF
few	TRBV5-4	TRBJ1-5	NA	TGTGCCAGCAGCCAAGCAGTTAGCAATCAGCCCCAGCATTTT	CASSQAVSNQPQHF
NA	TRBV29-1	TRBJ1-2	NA	TGCAGCGTTAACAGTAGCTATGGCTACACCTTC	CSVNSSYGYTF
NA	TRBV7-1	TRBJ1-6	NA	TGTGCCAGCAGCTCCGACCAACAGGTGGAGGGACTCGCGAATTCACCCCTCCACTTT	CASSSDQQVEGLANSPLHF
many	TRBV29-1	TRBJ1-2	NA	TGCAGCGTTGAGCCCAGGGGCCATGGCTACACCTTC	CSVEPRGHGYTF
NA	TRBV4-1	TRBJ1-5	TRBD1	TGCGCCAGCGGAATAGGGACAGAGTTCGATCAGCCCCAGCATTTT	CASGIGTEFDQPQHF
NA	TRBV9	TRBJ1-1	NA	TGTGCCAGCAGCCTGAGAGAGGGGTTGGGGAACACTGAAGCTTTCTTT	CASSLREGLGNTEAFF
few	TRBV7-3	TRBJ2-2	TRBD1	TGTGCCAGCAGCTTCACAGGGACAGGGGCAAACACCGGGGAGCTGTTTTTT	CASSFTGTGANTGELFF
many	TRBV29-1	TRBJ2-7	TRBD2	TGCAGCGTTGGGGGACTAGCGGACCCCTACGAGCAGTACTTC	CSVGGLADPYEQYF
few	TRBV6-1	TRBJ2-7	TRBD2	TGTGCCAGCAGATCCGCAGGACTAGCCAACTACGAGCAGTACTTC	CASRSAGLANYEQYF
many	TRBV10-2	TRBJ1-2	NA	TGCGCCAGCAGTGAGTCGGTTGTCCTCGAGCGACTTACCTTC	CASSESVVLERLTF
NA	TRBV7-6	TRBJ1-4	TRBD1	TGTGCCAGCAGCCCAGTGGACAGGCTAAATGAAAAACTGTTTTTT	CASSPVDRLNEKLFF
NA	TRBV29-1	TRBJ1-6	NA	TGCAGCAAGGGGACCGTCGGTTCACCCCTCCACTTT	CSKGTVGSPLHF
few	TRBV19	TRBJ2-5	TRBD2	TGTGCCAGTAGTACACTAGCGGGAGGTCAAGAGACCCAGTACTTC	CASSTLAGGQETQYF
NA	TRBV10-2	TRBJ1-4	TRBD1	TGCGCCAGCAGGGGACAGGGCAGTGAAAAACTGTTTTTT	CASRGQGSEKLFF
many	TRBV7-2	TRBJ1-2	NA	TGTGCCAGCAGCCAAGCGGAGGTGAACTATGGCTACACCTTC	CASSQAEVNYGYTF
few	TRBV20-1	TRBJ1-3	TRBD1	TGCAGTGCCTTAACGACAGGGTTTGGAAACACCATATATTTT	CSALTTGFGNTIYF
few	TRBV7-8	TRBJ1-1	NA	TGTGCCAGCAGCCTAAAGATGGGGCAACGGGCAACTGAAGCTTTCTTT	CASSLKMGQRATEAFF
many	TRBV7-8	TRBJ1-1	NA	TGTGCCAGCAGCTTCGGTACCTCTGAAGCTTTCTTT	CASSFGTSEAFF
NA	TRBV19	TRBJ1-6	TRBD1	TGTGCCAGTACGGAGGGGACAGGACGGAATTCACCCCTCCACTTT	CASTEGTGRNSPLHF
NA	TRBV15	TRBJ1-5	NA	TGTGCCACCAGCAGGGAAGGCTACGAGCATTTT	CATSREGYEHF
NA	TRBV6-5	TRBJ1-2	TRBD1	TGTGCCAGCAGTTACTCGACAGGGTCTGGCTACACCTTC	CASSYSTGSGYTF